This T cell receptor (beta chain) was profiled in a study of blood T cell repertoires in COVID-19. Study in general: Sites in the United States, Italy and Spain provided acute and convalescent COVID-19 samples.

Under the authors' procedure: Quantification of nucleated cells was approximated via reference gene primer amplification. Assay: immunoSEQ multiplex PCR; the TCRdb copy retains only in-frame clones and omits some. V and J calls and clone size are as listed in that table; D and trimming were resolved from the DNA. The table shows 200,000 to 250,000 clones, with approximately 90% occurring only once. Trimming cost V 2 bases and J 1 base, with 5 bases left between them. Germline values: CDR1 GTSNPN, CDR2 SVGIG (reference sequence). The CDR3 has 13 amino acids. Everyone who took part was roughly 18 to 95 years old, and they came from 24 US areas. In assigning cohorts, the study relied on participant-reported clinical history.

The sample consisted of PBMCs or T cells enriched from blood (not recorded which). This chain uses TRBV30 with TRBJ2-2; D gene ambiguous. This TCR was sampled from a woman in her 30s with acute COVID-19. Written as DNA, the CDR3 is TGTGCCTGGAGTCAGGTGAACACCGGGGAGCTGTTTTTT. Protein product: CAWSQVNTGELFF.